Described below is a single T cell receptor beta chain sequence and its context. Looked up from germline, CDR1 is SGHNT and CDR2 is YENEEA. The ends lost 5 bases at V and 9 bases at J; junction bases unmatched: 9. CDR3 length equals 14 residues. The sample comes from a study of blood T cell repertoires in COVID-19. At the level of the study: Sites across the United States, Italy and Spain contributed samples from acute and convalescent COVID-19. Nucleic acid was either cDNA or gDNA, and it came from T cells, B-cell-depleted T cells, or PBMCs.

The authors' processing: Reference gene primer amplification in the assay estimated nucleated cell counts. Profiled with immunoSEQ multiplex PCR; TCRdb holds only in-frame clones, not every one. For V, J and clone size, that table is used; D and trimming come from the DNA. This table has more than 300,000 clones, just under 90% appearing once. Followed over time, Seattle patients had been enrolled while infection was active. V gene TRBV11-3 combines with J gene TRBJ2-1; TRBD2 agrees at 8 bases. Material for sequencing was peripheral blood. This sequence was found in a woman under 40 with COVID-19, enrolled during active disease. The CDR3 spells CASSHRLATGEQFF. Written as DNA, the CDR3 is TGTGCCAGCAGCCATAGACTAGCGACCGGTGAGCAGTTCTTC.